This T cell receptor beta chain was obtained from a study of shared clonotypes between healthy human individuals. For the study at large: CD4 naive and CD4 memory each took three plates per donor, while CD8 naive took two and CD8 memory one.

The study's findings and limits: Incompleteness in sorted-subset sequencing, despite large depth, was shown by rarefaction. Non-shared clonotypes displayed generation probabilities falling below those of clonotypes present in all four donors. Tissue TCR repertoires likely differ from these blood-only repertoires.

Clones were read by immunoSEQ multiplex PCR, and TCRdb kept only the in-frame ones, dropping some. The table has about 980,000 clones, roughly 72% seen once. This clone was detected only a few times. The antigen remains undetermined. Germline V gene data show CDR1 as GTSNPN and CDR2 as SVGIG (reference sequence). The CDR3 extends over 14 amino acids. Trimming at V came to 8 bases and at J to 0 bases, leaving 7 bases not matched to a gene. The specimen was memory CD4+ T cells sorted from blood. Regarding subset: CD45RA-negative fraction. This receptor was identified in a man younger than 30 in good health. The rearrangement links TRBV30 to TRBJ2-5, with TRBD2 identical over 9 bases. For the CDR3, the DNA is TGTGCCCTTCTAGCGGGGAACAACCAAGAGACCCAGTACTTC. Translated, it gives CALLAGNNQETQYF.